This record concerns one TCR beta chain sequence. Its antigen is not identified. This sample was taken from a study of cytomegalovirus exposure and HLA in healthy donors. PCR amplification relied on 60 Vbeta primers (plus 13 Jbeta primers). Assay: immunoSEQ multiplex PCR; the TCRdb copy retains only in-frame clones and omits some. The data show around 140,000 clones, roughly 80% seen once. The CDR3 spans 13 residues. CDR1 MNHEY and CDR2 SMNVEV come from the germline V gene (reference sequence). V lost 1 base, J lost 6 bases, and 7 bases lay in between. Findings and caveats of the study: TCR beta sequences reportedly predicted most subjects' HLA-A and HLA-B alleles accurately.

The chain recombines TRBV27 with TRBJ2-1, with a possible D match to TRBD1 (6 bases). The material sequenced was PBMCs. The receptor's source is a middle-aged man in good health and CMV-seropositive. CDR3 DNA: TGTGCCAGCAGTTTATGGGACACCAATGAGCAGTTCTTC. It translates to CASSLWDTNEQFF.